The T cell receptor (beta chain) under discussion was sequenced for a study of T cells in Graves' hyperthyroidism and ophthalmopathy. Study information: It was at initial diagnosis, before any treatment, that peripheral blood was collected.

After removal of 11 bases from V and 10 bases from J, the junction contained 11 bases not matched to a gene. Germline CDR1 and CDR2: MDHEN and SYDVKM. The CDR3 contains 14 residues. Regions amplified from RNA transcripts were the TCR beta CDR3 regions. Initially, a first-round RT-PCR of the TCR CDR3 employed the HTBI primer set. MiXCR was run by TCRdb on the multiplex PCR reads, yielding one entry per CDR3 protein. The sample has a few hundred thousand distinct CDR3 sequences, around 20% seen once. The sequencing sample was made of blood. This clonotype was obtained from a man aged 40-49 years with Graves' hyperthyroidism. This chain uses TRBV28 with TRBJ2-1; 13 nucleotides line up with TRBD2. CDR3 nucleotides: TGTGCCTCGCGAACTAGCGGGGGGGGCCTCGAGCAGTTCTTC. Protein sequence: CASRTSGGGLEQFF.